The 15 T cell receptor beta chains reported below all come from one sample, sequenced in a study of blood T cells in healthy people across ages. PCR was performed a second time for about 6 to 12 cycles using a sample-barcoded 5' primer and a J-beta primer mix. TCRdb processed the 5' RACE reads anew with MiXCR; each CDR3 protein has one entry. Of about 680,000 distinct CDR3 sequences listed, 45% to 50% were seen once; the top ten hold 25% to 35%. Sample: blood. The receptors originated from a woman in her fifties or sixties in good health.

V gene TRBV28 combines with J gene TRBJ2-1; 7 nucleotides match TRBD2. The CDR3 consists of 15 residues. V shed 5 bases, J shed 0 bases, and the junction held 4 bases outside the gene matches. CDR1 and CDR2 from the germline V gene are MDHEN and SYDVKM. The DNA for the CDR3 is TGTGCCAGCAGTGGCGGGAGTGGCTCCTACAATGAGCAGTTCTTC. Protein sequence: CASSGGSGSYNEQFF.

The sample holds a few counts of this clonotype. The chain has TRBV15 and TRBJ2-1; 13 nucleotides match TRBD2. The germline gives CDR1 LNHNV, CDR2 YYDKDF (reference sequence). The length of the CDR3 is 18 residues. V lost 0 bases and J lost 8; bases outside the gene matches: 10. CDR3 protein: CATSRDSPGTSGNHEQFF. Here the CDR3 DNA reads TGTGCCACCAGCAGAGATTCTCCCGGGACTAGCGGGAACCATGAGCAGTTCTTC. The variable domain in full, completed from reference TRBV15 and TRBJ2-1, reads DAMVIQNPRYQVTQFGKPVTLSCSQTLNHNVMYWYQQKSSQAPKLLFHYYDKDFNNEADTPDNFQSRRPNTSFCFLDIRSPGLGDTAMYLCATSRDSPGTSGNHEQFFGPGTRLTVL.

The rearrangement joins TRBV5-5 to TRBJ2-5; D remains unclear. The DNA matches TRBJ2-4 better at its end, which makes the J call doubtful. This CDR3 region has 12 residues. The V gene's germline CDR1 is SGHKS and CDR2 YYEKEE (reference sequence). The CDR3 loop is CASSLVFDIQYF. DNA for the CDR3: TGTGCCAGCAGCTTGGTTTTCGACATTCAGTACTTC.

A single count supports this clonotype. One junction end does not reproduce the germline sequence, and a read error may be involved. This chain connects TRBV20-1 to TRBJ1-2; no clear D gene. The CDR3 runs 10 residues. Germline V gene data show CDR1 as DFQATT and CDR2 as SNEGSKA (reference sequence). In DNA, the CDR3 is TGCAGGGCTAGAGCGTTCGGATACACCTTC. This sequence encodes CRARAFGYTF.

The sample holds a few counts of this clonotype. This chain links TRBV11-3 with TRBJ2-5; TRBD2 is a possible D gene (6 bases). This CDR3 is built from 13 residues. Germline CDR1 and CDR2: SGHNT and YENEEA. Trimming left V 5 bases short and J 0 bases short, with 7 bases between. The CDR3 DNA follows: TGTGCCAGCAGCAGGACTAACCAAGAGACCCAGTACTTC. It translates to CASSRTNQETQYF.

Only one count was recorded for this clonotype. This chain links TRBV7-9 with TRBJ1-1; D is ambiguous. The CDR3 totals 11 residues. With 4 bases removed from V and 7 bases from J, the gap between germline ends came to 7 bases. Germline CDR1 SEHNR, CDR2 FQNEAQ (reference sequence). Written as DNA, the CDR3 is TGTGCCAGCAGCTACGAGGATGAAGCTTTCTTT. Encoded protein: CASSYEDEAFF.

This clonotype was counted between two and nine times. This chain connects TRBV7-9 to TRBJ2-7; D is undetermined. This CDR3 is built from 14 residues. With 0 bases removed from V and 2 bases from J, the gap between germline ends came to 8 bases. Germline V gives CDR1 SEHNR, CDR2 FQNEAQ (reference sequence). CDR3 residues: CASSLADDPYEQYF. The CDR3 bases are TGTGCCAGCAGCTTAGCGGACGATCCCTACGAGCAGTACTTC.

The gene calls are TRBV10-3 and TRBJ2-1; TRBD2 matches 12 bases. The junction had 10 bases not matched to a gene; V was cut back by 6 bases and J by 10 bases. This CDR3 is 15 amino acids long. The germline V gene encodes CDR1 ENHRY and CDR2 SYGVKD. DNA for the CDR3: TGTGCCATCAGGAGCTCGACTAGCGGGAGCGAGGAGCAGTTCTTC. Translation gives CAIRSSTSGSEEQFF.

To note about this clonotype: An end of the junction does not agree with germline; a read error may underlie this. V and J are TRBV20-1 and TRBJ2-7; 8 positions agree with TRBD2. Germline V gene data show CDR1 as DFQATT and CDR2 as SNEGSKA (reference sequence). The CDR3 sequence is 15 residues long. The CDR3 nucleotides read TGCAGTCCTAGAGATCGGTCGGCGGGAGGCCACGAGCAGTACTTC. Translated, it gives CSPRDRSAGGHEQYF.

The chain carries TRBV25-1 and TRBJ2-5, with D possibly TRBD1 on 5 matching bases. The CDR3 runs to 14 residues. Germline assignment: CDR1 MGHDK and CDR2 SYGVNS. The germline V and J ends were trimmed by 3 bases and 2 bases, with 10 bases remaining between them. CDR3 coding DNA: TGTGCCAGCAGTGACCGGCGGACACAAGAGACCCAGTACTTC. This translates into CASSDRRTQETQYF.

This clonotype was found a few times. The V call is TRBV20-1, the J call TRBJ2-4; D gene ambiguous. Per germline, CDR1 DFQATT and CDR2 SNEGSKA (reference sequence). The V gene lost 0 bases and the J gene lost 13 bases, with 19 bases spanning the gap. The CDR3 totals 14 residues. The CDR3 nucleotides read TGCAGTGCTAGAGAACCGGGCCCCCGTTATGAGCAGTACTTC. Its protein is CSAREPGPRYEQYF.

This clonotype has just a few counts. The CDR3 loop is CATIDRSGANVLTF. DNA of the CDR3: TGTGCCACCATCGACCGCTCTGGGGCCAACGTCCTGACTTTC. J is TRBJ2-6 and V is TRBV6-2 or TRBV6-3; D is uncertain. Trimming cost V 10 bases and J 0 bases, with 10 bases left between them. The CDR3 totals 14 residues. CDR1 MNHEY and CDR2 SVGEGT come from the germline V gene.

This clonotype was seen a handful of times. This chain connects TRBV9 to TRBJ1-2; possible D gene TRBD1, 5 bases. The CDR3 has 16 amino acids. In germline, CDR1 is SGDLS, CDR2 YYNGEE. V lost 4 bases to trimming and J lost 7 bases, with 23 bases between them. CDR3 sequence reads: CASSPRVRDGVGGYTF. CDR3 DNA sequence: TGTGCCAGCAGCCCGCGCGTGAGGGACGGAGTCGGTGGCTACACCTTC. Together with reference TRBV9 and TRBJ1-2, the CDR3 gives the full variable domain: DSGVTQTPKHLITATGQRVTLRCSPRSGDLSVYWYQQSLDQGLQFLIQYYNGEERAKGNILERFSAQQFPDLHSELNLSSLELGDSALYFCASSPRVRDGVGGYTFGSGTRLTVV.

The V gene is TRBV6-5, the J gene TRBJ2-5; 7 nucleotides agree with TRBD1. The length of the CDR3 is 14 residues. V was clipped by 4 bases and J by 1 base; unmatched bases: 3. The V gene's germline CDR1 is MNHEY and CDR2 SVGAGI. For the CDR3, the DNA is TGTGCCAGCAGTTGGGCAGGGGGCCAAGAGACCCAGTACTTC. Translated, it gives CASSWAGGQETQYF.

The chain uses TRBV20-1 and TRBJ2-7, with D maybe TRBD1 (8 bases). Between the trimmed V and J ends, which lost 5 bases and 3 bases, there was a span of 14 bases. Germline V gene sequence: CDR1 DFQATT, CDR2 SNEGSKA (reference sequence). The CDR3 runs to 13 residues. Here the CDR3 DNA reads TGCAGTGCTCAGCGGGACAGGAGCTACGAGCAGTACTTC. Amino acid sequence: CSAQRDRSYEQYF.